Sequencing of this T cell receptor (beta chain) was carried out in a study of blood T cell repertoires in COVID-19. Looking at the study overall: Collection of acute and convalescent COVID-19 samples took place in the United States, Italy and Spain. T cells, B-cell-depleted T cells, or PBMCs provided the cDNA or gDNA that served as material.

In the authors' methods: Amplifying reference gene primers gave estimates of nucleated cell counts. Some clones are missing from TCRdb's copy, which holds only in-frame ones; the method was immunoSEQ multiplex PCR. V, J and clone size derive from that table, while D and trimming were established from the DNA sequence. This repertoire shows tens of thousands of clones, roughly nine tenths found once; its top ten account for 1.4% to 1.5%. V was trimmed by 6 bases and J by 1 base, leaving 13 bases between them. The CDR3 consists of 15 residues. The germline CDR1 and CDR2 sequences are MDHEN and SYDVKM. This receptor was obtained from a man aged 50-60 years with acute or convalescent COVID-19. J is TRBJ1-5 and V is TRBV28, with D unclear. Material for sequencing was peripheral blood. The CDR3 bases are TGTGCCAGCAGGCCCTTCCTCGGGAGCAATCAGCCCCAGCATTTT. This gives the protein CASRPFLGSNQPQHF.